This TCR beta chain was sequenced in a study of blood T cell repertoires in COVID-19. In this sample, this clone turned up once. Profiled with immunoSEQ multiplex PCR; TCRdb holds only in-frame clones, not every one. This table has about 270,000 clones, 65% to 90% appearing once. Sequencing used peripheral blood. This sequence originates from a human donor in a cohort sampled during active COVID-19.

Here the CDR3 DNA reads TGTGCCAGCAGCTTAGCGGTAGATACGCAGTATTTT. It encodes CASSLAVDTQYF. The chain uses TRBV2 and TRBJ2-3, with D possibly matching TRBD2 (6 bases). The CDR3 totals 12 residues. Trimming removed 6 bases from V and 5 bases from J, with 9 bases in between. CDR1 is SNHLY, CDR2 FYNNEI, per germline.